A selection of T cell receptor beta chains follows, all from one sample in a study of blood T cells in healthy people across ages. MiXCR was run by TCRdb on the 5' RACE reads, yielding one entry per CDR3 protein. There are around 1,600,000 distinct CDR3 sequences in the sample; 40% to 45% occur only once, and under 5% lies in the top ten. Sequencing used blood. The receptors shown here come from a young woman in good health. CDR3s include the opening cysteine and the closing phenylalanine or tryptophan. D genes are given only for firm matches.

V,J,D,CDR3
TRBV27,TRBJ2-1,-,CAGSLGLPGYNEQFF
TRBV20-1,TRBJ2-7,TRBD2,CSARKIAGDNSYEQYF
TRBV5-1,TRBJ1-1,TRBD1,CASSLVGQGYTEAFF
TRBV11-2,TRBJ2-2,-,CASSLYAGSQARPGELFF
TRBV6-5,TRBJ2-4,TRBD2,CASGTSGASKNIQYF
TRBV5-1,TRBJ2-7,TRBD2,CASSLASGEPQQYF
TRBV27,TRBJ2-1,TRBD2,CASSFRAGNYNEQFF
TRBV5-1,TRBJ1-1,-,CASSVTGMDTEAFF
TRBV27,TRBJ2-3,TRBD2,CASSPLAGWMDTQYF
TRBV20-1,TRBJ2-1,-,CSARRLQRDEQFF
TRBV4-2,TRBJ2-1,-,CASSQVSNYNEQFF
TRBV2,TRBJ2-7,-,CASSDGLYNEQYF
TRBV10-3,TRBJ1-1,-,CAISESKVSWGNSTEAFF
TRBV12-3/TRBV12-4,TRBJ2-5,-,CASTRTGPETQYF
TRBV1,TRBJ2-3,-,CTSSQPTSGREDTQYF
TRBV28,TRBJ1-6,-,CASSPATYNSPLHF
TRBV7-9,TRBJ1-4,-,CASSFDATNEKLFF
TRBV5-6,TRBJ2-1,TRBD2,CASSLVPSGGFNEQFF
TRBV10-3,TRBJ1-2,-,CAISEWAGSYGYTF
TRBV5-1,TRBJ2-7,-,CASSKLRRGFNEQYF
TRBV4-3,TRBJ2-3,-,CASINPVAADMQYF
TRBV12-3/TRBV12-4,TRBJ2-1,-,CASSHGLRSSYNEQFF
TRBV7-2,TRBJ1-5,TRBD1,CASSPTGTAYSNQPQHF
TRBV10-3,TRBJ2-3,-,CATDPGMGSTDTQYF
TRBV28,TRBJ1-6,TRBD1,CASSKQGSNSPLHF
TRBV20-1,TRBJ2-5,TRBD2,CSARELAGDQETQYF
TRBV7-2,TRBJ2-3,TRBD2,CASSPTSGRRSSTDTQYF
TRBV2,-,TRBD2,CASRQGLAATYEQYF
TRBV5-1,TRBJ2-1,-,CASSYLAEEYNEQFF
TRBV10-3,TRBJ1-5,-,CAISESLQPQHF
TRBV4-3,TRBJ1-2,-,CASSQVLVGVNYGYTF
TRBV25-1,TRBJ1-5,TRBD1,CASSEGDRSNQPQHF
TRBV11-2,TRBJ1-1,TRBD1,CASSAQGERRSYAFF
TRBV6-5,TRBJ1-1,-,CASSYGDTLNTEAFF
TRBV9,TRBJ2-5,TRBD2,CASSVESTSGGKGEQYF
TRBV15,TRBJ2-7,TRBD1,CATQNLRDSSYEQYF
TRBV7-8,TRBJ2-1,-,CASSRYYSGANSYNEQFF
TRBV13,TRBJ2-7,-,CASSVRGENYEQYF
TRBV5-6,TRBJ2-7,-,CASSLLLDREQYF
TRBV6-6,TRBJ2-1,TRBD2,CASSYMGLHVHNEQFF
TRBV10-3,TRBJ2-5,-,CAISELQETQYF
TRBV4-1,TRBJ1-5,-,CASSQVGGPHQPQHF
TRBV12-3/TRBV12-4,TRBJ1-5,-,CATTPGGFNQPQHF
TRBV5-8,TRBJ2-3,-,CASSSRTAPGTDTQYF
TRBV3-1,TRBJ2-7,TRBD1,CASSPRGTGFHEQYF
TRBV27,TRBJ2-2,-,CASSFVGGLGTGELFF
TRBV4-3,TRBJ1-2,-,CASSLIGGFGGYTF
TRBV12-3/TRBV12-4,TRBJ2-1,TRBD2,CASSPTSGGADNEQFF
TRBV29-1,TRBJ1-1,-,CSVERRTNTEAFF
TRBV6-5,TRBJ1-1,-,CASSVVSIFTGSTEAFF
TRBV3-1,TRBJ1-5,-,CASSHTGSSNQPQHF